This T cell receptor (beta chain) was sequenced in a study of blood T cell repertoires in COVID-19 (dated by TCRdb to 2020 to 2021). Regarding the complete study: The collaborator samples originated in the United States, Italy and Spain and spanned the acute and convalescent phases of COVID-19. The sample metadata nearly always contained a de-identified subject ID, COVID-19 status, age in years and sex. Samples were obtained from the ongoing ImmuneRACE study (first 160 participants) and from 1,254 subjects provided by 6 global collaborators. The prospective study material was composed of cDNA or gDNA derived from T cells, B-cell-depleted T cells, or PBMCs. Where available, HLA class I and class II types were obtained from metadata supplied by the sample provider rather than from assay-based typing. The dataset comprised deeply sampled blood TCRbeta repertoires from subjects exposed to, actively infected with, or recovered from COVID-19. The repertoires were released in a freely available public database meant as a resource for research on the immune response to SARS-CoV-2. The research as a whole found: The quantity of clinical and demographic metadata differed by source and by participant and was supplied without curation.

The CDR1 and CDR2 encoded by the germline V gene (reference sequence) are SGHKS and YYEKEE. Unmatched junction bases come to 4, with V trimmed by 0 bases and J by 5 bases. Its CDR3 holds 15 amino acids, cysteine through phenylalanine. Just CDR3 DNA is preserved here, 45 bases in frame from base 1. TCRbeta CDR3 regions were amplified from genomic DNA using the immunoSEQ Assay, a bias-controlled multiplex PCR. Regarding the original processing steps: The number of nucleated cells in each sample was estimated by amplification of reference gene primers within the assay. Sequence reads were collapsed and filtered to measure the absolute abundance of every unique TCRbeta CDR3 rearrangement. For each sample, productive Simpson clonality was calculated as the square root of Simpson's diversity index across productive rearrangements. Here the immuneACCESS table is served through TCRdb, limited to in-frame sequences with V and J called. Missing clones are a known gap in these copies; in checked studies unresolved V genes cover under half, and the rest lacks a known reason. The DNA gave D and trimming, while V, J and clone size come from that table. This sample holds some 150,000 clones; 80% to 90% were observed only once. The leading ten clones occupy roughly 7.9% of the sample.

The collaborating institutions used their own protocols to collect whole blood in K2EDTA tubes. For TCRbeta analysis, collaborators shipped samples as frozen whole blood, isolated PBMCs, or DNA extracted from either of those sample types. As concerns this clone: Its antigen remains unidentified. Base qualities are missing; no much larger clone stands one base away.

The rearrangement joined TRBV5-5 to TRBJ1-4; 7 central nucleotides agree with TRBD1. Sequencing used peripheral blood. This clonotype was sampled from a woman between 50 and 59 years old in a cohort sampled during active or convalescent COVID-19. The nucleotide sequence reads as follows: TGTGCCAGCAGCTTGGAGGGACAGTTAAATGAAAAACTGTTTTTT. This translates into CASSLEGQLNEKLFF.